The clone carrying this T cell receptor (beta chain) was detected many times. The target antigen is unknown. CDR1 and CDR2 from the germline V gene are SNHLY and FYNNEI. The germline V and J ends were trimmed by 5 bases and 3 bases, with 8 bases remaining between them. The CDR3 has 13 amino acids. This sample was taken from a study of CD8 T cells in ankylosing spondylitis. Overall study results and limits: Ankylosing spondylitis blood appeared to carry a characteristic TCR beta motif of roughly eight highly homologous variants. Matched synovial fluid from ankylosing spondylitis patients was reported to be enriched for disease-linked clones.

One entry per CDR3 protein results from TCRdb running MiXCR on the 5' RACE reads. The sample carries 150,000 to 200,000 distinct CDR3 sequences, 25% to 35% recorded once. The sequenced material came from synovial fluid, either unsorted or a sorted T cell fraction (not recorded which). This TCR was recovered from a male donor with ankylosing spondylitis. J is TRBJ1-5 and V is TRBV2; unclear D gene. CDR3 loop: CASSRNTNQPQHF. The CDR3 DNA reads as TGTGCCAGCAGTCGCAACACCAATCAGCCCCAGCATTTT.